The clone carrying this T cell receptor (beta chain) was counted once. Antigen specificity is unknown. The PCR ran on 60 Vbeta and 13 Jbeta primers. TCRdb's copy holds only in-frame clones and misses some; the assay was immunoSEQ multiplex PCR. The profile covers 240,000 or so clones, with 82% appearing a single time and around 5.4% taken by the ten largest. The record originates from a study of cytomegalovirus exposure and HLA in healthy donors. Study results and caveats: Analyzed later, most CMV-associated TCR beta chains appeared HLA-restricted.

V lost 3 bases to trimming and J lost 9 bases; unmatched junction nucleotides: 8. CDR1 KGHSH and CDR2 LQKENI come from the germline V gene. This CDR3 contains 16 residues. The sequence came from a middle-aged woman in good health and CMV-seropositive. The source material was PBMCs. This rearrangement joins TRBV18 to TRBJ2-1; TRBD2 matches at 13 bases. As DNA, the CDR3 is TGTGCCAGCTCACCGCCGACTAGCGGGGGGACCGGTGAGCAGTTCTTC. Encoded protein: CASSPPTSGGTGEQFF.